This passage covers 20 T cell receptor beta chains from one sample sequenced in a study of blood T cell repertoires in COVID-19. Assay used: immunoSEQ multiplex PCR; TCRdb lists only in-frame clones, some missing. The table has about 210,000 clones, almost 85% seen once. The sequenced sample was peripheral blood. The receptors come from a woman in her thirties or forties with acute or convalescent COVID-19.

In this sample, this clone turned up once. The V call is TRBV3-1 (or the pseudogene TRBV3-2), the J call TRBJ2-3; no firm D call. This CDR3 comprises 12 residues. Germline V gene data show CDR1 as LGHDT and CDR2 as YNNKEL (reference sequence). V dropped 10 bases and J dropped 2 bases, with 10 bases sitting between them. The CDR3 DNA reads TGTGCCACGACTGGAAACACAGATACGCAGTATTTT. Its protein is CATTGNTDTQYF.

The chain has TRBV2 and TRBJ2-6; the D is unclear. Trimming cost V 6 bases and J 0 bases, with 3 bases left between them. The V gene's germline CDR1 is SNHLY and CDR2 FYNNEI. The CDR3 sequence is 13 residues long. CDR3 coding DNA: TGTGCCAGCAGCGGCTCTGGGGCCAACGTCCTGACTTTC. Its protein is CASSGSGANVLTF.

The chain carries TRBV7-2 and TRBJ1-2; perhaps TRBD1 as D (5 bases). The CDR3 has 13 amino acids. CDR1 and CDR2 from the germline V gene are SGHTA and FQGNSA. The V gene lost 5 bases and the J gene lost 1 base, with 8 bases spanning the gap. This CDR3 reads CASSPDNNYGYTF. The CDR3 DNA follows: TGTGCCAGCAGCCCGGACAATAACTATGGCTACACCTTC.

This chain links TRBV6-5 with TRBJ2-2, with D unresolved. Trimming left V 1 base short and J 7 bases short, with 13 bases between. The length of the CDR3 is 15 residues. Germline V CDR1 and CDR2: MNHEY, SVGAGI. CDR3 region: CASSYFTRRGGELFF. DNA for the CDR3: TGTGCCAGCAGTTACTTTACACGGCGCGGCGGGGAGCTGTTTTTT.

V gene TRBV6-2 or TRBV6-3 combines with J gene TRBJ1-2, with 7 bases matching TRBD1. Germline V gives CDR1 MNHEY, CDR2 SVGEGT. V lost 0 bases and J lost 5; bases outside the gene matches: 15. The length of the CDR3 is 18 residues. The CDR3 protein is CASSYSIGTGTDVYGYTF. The CDR3 nucleotides are TGTGCCAGCAGTTACTCGATCGGGACGGGGACAGATGTATATGGCTACACCTTC.

The CDR3 DNA sequence: TGCAGCGTTGGAGGGGGCGTTAGTCAGCCCCAGCATTTT. This sequence encodes CSVGGGVSQPQHF. The chain recombines TRBV29-1 with TRBJ1-5; 7 nucleotides line up with TRBD1. Germline assignment: CDR1 SQVTM and CDR2 ANQGSEA. The CDR3 totals 13 residues. The V segment lost 4 bases and the J segment 6 bases; nucleotides outside the gene matches: 6.

DNA for the CDR3: TGTGCCACCAGTGATTCGACAGGGCAAAACATTCAGTACTTC. Its protein product is CATSDSTGQNIQYF. J is TRBJ2-4 and V is TRBV24-1, with TRBD1 matching 7 bases. CDR3 length: 14 amino acids. The V and J ends lost 2 bases and 5 bases, in that order; junction bases with no gene match: 2. CDR1 is KGHDR, CDR2 SFDVKD, per germline.

The rearrangement joins TRBV10-3 to TRBJ1-4, with 7 bases matching TRBD1. Germline V gene sequence: CDR1 ENHRY, CDR2 SYGVKD. V shed 6 bases, J shed 8 bases, and the junction held 6 bases outside the gene matches. CDR3 length: 13 residues. The CDR3: CAIRGQMEEKLFF. The CDR3 nucleotides read TGTGCCATCAGGGGACAGATGGAAGAAAAACTGTTTTTT.

The chain is built from TRBV6-1 and TRBJ2-1; 10 bases are a match to TRBD1. The CDR3 spans 15 residues. V lost 3 bases to trimming and J lost 4 bases; unmatched junction nucleotides: 3. CDR1 and CDR2 from the germline V gene are MNHNS and SASEGT. CDR3 residues: CASSETGGAYNEQFF. The CDR3 DNA reads as TGTGCCAGCAGTGAGACAGGGGGCGCTTACAATGAGCAGTTCTTC.

The DNA for the CDR3 is TGTGCCAGCATATGGTCAGATTCCTACAATGAGCAGTTCTTC. Translation: CASIWSDSYNEQFF. The genes are TRBV2 and TRBJ2-1; D not resolved. Between the trimmed V and J ends, which lost 7 bases and 1 base, there was a span of 11 bases. Looked up from germline, CDR1 is SNHLY and CDR2 is FYNNEI. The CDR3 totals 14 residues.

V gene TRBV7-2 combines with J gene TRBJ1-6; 10 positions match TRBD1. V trimming: 4 bases; J trimming: 7 bases; junction bases outside the gene matches: 4. The CDR3 is 15 residues long. Looked up from germline, CDR1 is SGHTA and CDR2 is FQGNSA. In nucleotides, the CDR3 is TGTGCCAGCAGCTCGGGACAGGGGAAAAATTCACCCCTCCACTTT. Amino acid sequence: CASSSGQGKNSPLHF.

V usage is TRBV30 and J usage is TRBJ1-6, with TRBD1 matching 7 bases. Trimming cost V 0 bases and J 10 bases; bases outside gene matches: 6. This CDR3 comprises 14 residues. Germline V lookup: CDR1 GTSNPN, CDR2 SVGIG (reference sequence). CDR3 nucleotides: TGTGCCTGGAGTGTAAGACAGGGCCCCTCACCCCTCCACTTT. This codes for CAWSVRQGPSPLHF.

The rearrangement joins TRBV6-6 to TRBJ1-1, with no clear D. The germline gives CDR1 MNHNY, CDR2 SVGAGI (reference sequence). V dropped 8 bases and J dropped 1 base, with 5 bases sitting between them. The CDR3 totals 11 residues. CDR3 nucleotides: TGTGCCAGCTCCGGGAACACTGAAGCTTTCTTT. Amino acid sequence: CASSGNTEAFF.

The V gene is TRBV5-4, the J gene TRBJ1-4; 8 bases align to TRBD1. In germline, CDR1 is SGHNT, CDR2 YYREEE (reference sequence). This CDR3 spans 15 amino acids. The trim removed 4 bases at V and 6 bases at J, leaving 8 bases unmatched. CDR3 sequence (DNA): TGTGCCAGCAGCGGGCAGGGGGCTGGGGATGAAAAACTGTTTTTT. It is translated as CASSGQGAGDEKLFF.

This chain uses TRBV5-4 with TRBJ2-7, with 10 bases that match TRBD1. Looked up from germline, CDR1 is SGHNT and CDR2 is YYREEE (reference sequence). The CDR3 has 14 residues. V was pared by 4 bases and J by 4 bases, with 5 bases of the junction left unmatched. The CDR3 loop is CASSPTGGEYEQYF. In DNA form, the CDR3 reads TGTGCCAGCAGCCCGACAGGGGGCGAATACGAGCAGTACTTC. Using reference TRBV5-4 and TRBJ2-7 for the parts outside the CDR3, the full variable domain is ETGVTQSPTHLIKTRGQQVTLRCSSQSGHNTVSWYQQALGQGPQFIFQYYREEENGRGNFPPRFSGLQFPNYSSELNVNALELDDSALYLCASSPTGGEYEQYFGPGTRLTVT.

This clone was observed a handful of times. The chain combines TRBV7-2 with TRBJ2-1; TRBD2 matches at 11 bases. Unmatched junction bases numbered 0, after V lost 3 bases and J lost 8 bases. CDR1 and CDR2 (germline): SGHTA, FQGNSA. The CDR3 extends over 13 amino acids. This CDR3 reads CASSFSGGDEQFF. The CDR3 DNA reads as TGTGCCAGCAGCTTTAGCGGGGGGGATGAGCAGTTCTTC.

The CDR3 here is CASSSSGLFYNEQFF. In DNA form, the CDR3 reads TGTGCCAGCAGTTCCTCGGGACTTTTTTACAATGAGCAGTTCTTC. The chain employs TRBV6-5 and TRBJ2-1, with a tentative D call TRBD2 (6 bases). Germline lookup yields CDR1 MNHEY and CDR2 SVGAGI. Trimming took off 4 bases at V and 4 bases at J, with 14 bases between the two ends. The CDR3 extends over 15 amino acids.

CDR3 residues: CASIAGRNYGYTF. The CDR3 nucleotides read TGTGCCAGCATCGCAGGCCGAAACTATGGCTACACCTTC. This chain uses TRBV2 with TRBJ1-2; no definite D call. V was trimmed by 7 bases and J by 2 bases, leaving 11 bases between them. Per the germline V gene, CDR1 is SNHLY and CDR2 is FYNNEI. The CDR3 is made up of 13 amino acids.

A few counts support this clone. The genes are TRBV6-1 and TRBJ1-2; D not certain. V was pared by 3 bases and J by 6 bases, with 20 bases between. Germline-derived CDR1 and CDR2 are MNHNS and SASEGT. This CDR3 spans 16 amino acids. Here the CDR3 reads CASSDFSLVSGNGYTF. DNA for the CDR3: TGTGCCAGCAGTGACTTCAGCCTAGTCAGCGGGAATGGCTACACCTTC.

V gene TRBV29-1 combines with J gene TRBJ1-3, with 7 bases fitting TRBD1. Looked up from germline, CDR1 is SQVTM and CDR2 is ANQGSEA. CDR3 size: 15 residues. V trimming: 6 bases; J trimming: 5 bases; junction bases outside the gene matches: 13. The CDR3 DNA reads as TGCAGCGTAACGCCCTTTCAGGGGGATAGAAACACCATATATTTT. Translating it yields CSVTPFQGDRNTIYF.